These 11 T cell receptor beta chains originate from one sample sequenced in a study of blood T cell repertoires in COVID-19. Sequencing was performed with immunoSEQ multiplex PCR; in TCRdb, only in-frame clones are kept and a portion is missing. The table records fewer than 150,000 clones, over 70% of them present only once. Sequenced material: peripheral blood. These receptors were obtained from an elderly man with acute or convalescent COVID-19.

The chain uses TRBV11-3 and TRBJ2-1, with 9 bases aligning to TRBD2. The CDR3 spans 18 residues. Germline V gene data show CDR1 as SGHNT and CDR2 as YENEEA. Germline trimming cut 1 base from V and 0 bases from J; bases unmatched to any gene: 7. The CDR3 here is CASSLGAGGSFSYNEQFF. DNA for the CDR3: TGTGCCAGCAGCTTAGGAGCGGGGGGCTCTTTCTCCTACAATGAGCAGTTCTTC.

This clone showed up just a few times. V gene TRBV21-1 combines with J gene TRBJ1-5; the table's D call, TRBD1, has no DNA check behind it. TRBV21-1 is termed a pseudogene. The CDR3 runs 15 residues. CDR3 sequence (DNA): TGTGCCAGCAGCAAGGACAGGTCTAGCAATCAGCCCCAGCATTTT. Translated, it gives CASSKDRSSNQPQHF.

This clone was seen only a few times. The chain is built from TRBV2 and TRBJ2-1; weak D call: TRBD2 (5 bases). The CDR3 runs to 15 residues. The germline CDR1 and CDR2 sequences are SNHLY and FYNNEI. The germline V and J ends were trimmed by 1 base and 4 bases, with 11 bases remaining between them. CDR3 residues: CASSEGGRDYNEQFF. DNA of the CDR3: TGTGCCAGCAGTGAAGGCGGGCGAGATTACAATGAGCAGTTCTTC.

This sequence joins TRBV11-2 and TRBJ1-5; 8 nucleotides agree with TRBD1. The CDR3 has 14 amino acids. V shed 5 bases and J 8 bases; nucleotides not matched to a gene: 8. Germline CDR1 reads SGHAT; CDR2 reads FQNNGV. The CDR3 loop reads CASSPRQGIEPQHF. CDR3 coding DNA: TGTGCCAGCAGCCCCAGACAGGGGATTGAGCCCCAGCATTTT.

This chain links TRBV30 with TRBJ2-7; D is possibly TRBD2 (7 bases). The CDR3 runs 13 residues. Germline loops: CDR1 GTSNPN, CDR2 SVGIG (reference sequence). In DNA form, the CDR3 reads TGTGCTTGGGGCGGCGGGGGCCCCCAGGGGCAGTACTTC. Translating gives CAWGGGGPQGQYF.

In this sample, this clone turned up a few times. V and J are TRBV7-9 and TRBJ2-2; D unclear. The germline V gene has CDR1 SEHNR and CDR2 FQNEAQ (reference sequence). CDR3 size: 13 residues. Trimming shortened V by 1 base and J by 5 bases, and 5 bases separated the two germline ends. CDR3 loop: CASSLEETGELFF. For the CDR3, the DNA is TGTGCCAGCAGCTTAGAGGAGACCGGGGAGCTGTTTTTT.

This clone was detected only a few times. This chain links TRBV6-6 with TRBJ1-5; no definite D call. Deletions cut 2 bases from V and 2 bases from J, with 7 bases between. This CDR3 is 14 amino acids long. Germline CDR1 and CDR2: MNHNY and SVGAGI (reference sequence). CDR3 protein: CASSYPEGNQPQHF. CDR3 in DNA: TGTGCCAGCAGTTACCCGGAGGGCAATCAGCCCCAGCATTTT.

J is TRBJ2-1 and V is TRBV6-8, with 13 bases aligning to TRBD2. From germline, CDR1 is MNHGY and CDR2 SAAAGT. V shed 7 bases and J 0 bases; nucleotides not matched to a gene: 12. The CDR3 length is 19 residues. CDR3 loop: CASTQPTSGGLSSYNEQFF. CDR3 in DNA: TGTGCCAGCACCCAACCGACTAGCGGGGGGTTAAGCTCCTACAATGAGCAGTTCTTC.

The chain carries TRBV18 and TRBJ2-7, with 7 bases aligning to TRBD2. The CDR3 spans 14 residues. J gave up 5 bases and V 3 bases, and 7 bases lay outside the gene matches. CDR1 is KGHSH, CDR2 LQKENI, per germline. CDR3 sequence: CASSPGGSVDEQYF. Here the CDR3 DNA reads TGTGCCAGCTCACCCGGGGGGTCCGTCGACGAGCAGTACTTC.

The chain combines TRBV6-2 or TRBV6-3 with TRBJ2-7; a weak D match, TRBD1 (6 bases). The V gene's germline CDR1 is MNHEY and CDR2 SVGEGT. The V and J ends lost 4 bases and 3 bases respectively, with 16 bases between them. This CDR3 is 15 amino acids long. CDR3 bases: TGTGCCAGCAGTTCTCCGGGACAAAGTTACTACGAGCAGTACTTC. Amino acid sequence: CASSSPGQSYYEQYF.

This clone was detected only once. V is TRBV27 and J is TRBJ2-5; D is possibly TRBD1 (6 bases). CDR1 is MNHEY, CDR2 SMNVEV, per germline (reference sequence). This CDR3 spans 14 amino acids. V was pared by 2 bases and J by 4 bases, with 11 bases between. The CDR3 bases are TGTGCCAGCAGTTTACAGGGGAATTTAGAGACCCAGTACTTC. Amino acids: CASSLQGNLETQYF.